This T cell receptor (beta chain) was profiled in a study of T cells in Graves' hyperthyroidism and ophthalmopathy. The CDR3 runs 13 residues. V shed 4 bases and J shed 2 bases, with 6 bases lying between them. TCR beta CDR3 regions were amplified from RNA. An initial round of RT-PCR targeting the TCR CDR3 relied on the HTBI primer set. Via MiXCR, TCRdb re-called the multiplex PCR reads, giving one row per CDR3 protein. Here the sample spans 30,000 to 35,000 distinct CDR3 sequences, around 52% being singletons. Sequencing was performed on blood. V is TRBV12-3 or TRBV12-4 and J is TRBJ2-1; D is unresolved. This clonotype originated in a woman in her forties with Graves' ophthalmopathy. CDR3 in amino acids: CASSSPPYNEQFF. The DNA for the CDR3 is TGTGCCAGCAGTTCCCCACCCTACAATGAGCAGTTCTTC.